The subject of this entry is one T cell receptor beta chain. The sample's time point: newly diagnosed GD, antithyroid drugs for less than 3 months. Making the TCR library involved RNA that had been extracted from PBMCs. CDR3-region Arm-PCR and iRepertoire HTBI primers produced the TCR beta libraries. In TCRdb, the multiplex PCR reads were re-called with MiXCR into one record per CDR3 protein. The sample shows about 440,000 distinct CDR3 sequences, around 14% of them seen only once. The sample comes from a study of regulatory T cells in long-lasting Graves disease. CDR1 and CDR2 from the germline V gene are SQVTM and ANQGSEA. CDR3 length equals 11 residues. V shed 7 bases and J shed 5 bases, with 12 bases lying between them. The same data also contributed to another study, on T cells in Graves' hyperthyroidism and ophthalmopathy. That work adds: In the analysis, a 13 V-J model separated ophthalmopathy from stable hyperthyroidism.

This clonotype was obtained from a woman in her twenties or thirties with Graves disease. This material consisted of peripheral blood mononuclear cells (PBMCs), taken at new diagnosis, from a patient treated with antithyroid drugs. V is TRBV29-1 and J is TRBJ2-7; TRBD1 might be the D (6 bases). CDR3 sequence reads: CSAVQGHEQYF. DNA of the CDR3: TGCAGCGCCGTACAGGGCCACGAGCAGTACTTC.